This TCR beta chain was recorded in a study of T cell repertoires in cytomegalovirus infection. TCRdb called the reads again in MiXCR, with one record for every CDR3 protein. The profile shows some 500,000 distinct CDR3 sequences, 33% of them singletons. This clonotype was counted between two and nine times. Its matching antigen is unknown. The germline V gene encodes CDR1 SGHDT and CDR2 YYEEEE. The CDR3 is 15 residues long. The V end lost 2 bases, the J end lost 4 bases, and 15 bases lay between the germline ends. The J gene is TRBJ1-2, the V gene TRBV5-6, with D unclear. The clonotype was recovered from a human donor in good health (CMV status not recorded). Some clones in this sample may be carry-over from other donors' samples. The sample in question was cultured PBMCs, obtained from culture after CMV antigen stimulation. CDR3 coding DNA: TGTGCCAGCAGCTTTGGATCGTACCTATTCTATGGCTACACCTTC. Translation: CASSFGSYLFYGYTF.